Each of the 14 T cell receptor beta chains below was sequenced from the same sample in a study of blood T cell repertoires in COVID-19. Assay used: immunoSEQ multiplex PCR; TCRdb lists only in-frame clones, some missing. This table holds 80,000 to 95,000 clones, just over 85% found once. The sample consisted of peripheral blood. The receptors stem from a woman of 80 years or more in a cohort sampled during active or convalescent COVID-19.

To note about this clone: This specimen includes other DNA sequences encoding the same CDR3. The rearrangement joins TRBV12-3 or TRBV12-4 to TRBJ1-1; a possible D gene is TRBD1 (6 bases). Between the trimmed V and J ends, which lost 5 bases and 1 base, there was a span of 8 bases. The CDR3 spans 13 residues. CDR3 nucleotides: TGTGCCAGCAGTAGACAGGAGAACACTGAAGCTTTCTTT. Translating it yields CASSRQENTEAFF.

The chain is built from TRBV5-6 and TRBJ1-2; 8 bases line up with TRBD1. Germline CDR1 and CDR2: SGHDT and YYEEEE. The CDR3 runs to 15 residues. The V gene end was trimmed by 4 bases and the J gene end by 1 base; junction bases not matched to a gene: 6. The CDR3 region has the DNA TGTGCCAGCAGCCGAACAGGGGGGCTTAACTATGGCTACACCTTC. It translates to CASSRTGGLNYGYTF.

The V gene is TRBV3-1 (or the pseudogene TRBV3-2), the J gene TRBJ2-5, with 8 bases lining up with TRBD2. V gave up 1 base and J gave up 5 bases; unmatched junction bases: 6. Per germline, CDR1 LGHDT and CDR2 YNNKEL (reference sequence). The CDR3 consists of 15 residues. DNA for the CDR3: TGTGCCAGCAGCCAAGGATTGCGGGAGGTGGAGACCCAGTACTTC. Encoded protein: CASSQGLREVETQYF.

The rearrangement links TRBV7-9 to TRBJ2-2; 11 bases align to TRBD2. V gave up 1 base and J gave up 3 bases; unmatched junction bases: 7. CDR1 is SEHNR, CDR2 FQNEAQ, per germline (reference sequence). The CDR3 loop spans 18 amino acids. Here the CDR3 DNA reads TGTGCCAGCAGCTTAGGGGCTAGCGGGAGGAAGTACACCGGGGAGCTGTTTTTT. Encoded protein: CASSLGASGRKYTGELFF.

This chain links TRBV11-2 with TRBJ1-2; D gene ambiguous. V was shortened by 4 bases and J by 0 bases, with 15 bases between the two germline ends. The CDR3 is 16 residues long. The germline CDR1 and CDR2 sequences are SGHAT and FQNNGV. The CDR3 bases are TGTGCCAGCAGCTCGGAAAGCGGGAGAGCTAACTATGGCTACACCTTC. Translated, it gives CASSSESGRANYGYTF.

This clone appeared a single time. The rearrangement links TRBV7-3 to TRBJ2-4, with TRBD1 identical over 8 bases. Germline V gene lookup returns CDR1 SGHTA and CDR2 FQGTGA. The CDR3 covers 17 residues. Germline trimming cut 2 bases from V and 3 bases from J; bases unmatched to any gene: 9. DNA for the CDR3: TGTGCCAGCAGCTTAGTAGGGAGGACAGGGCTCAAAAACATTCAGTACTTC. Amino acids: CASSLVGRTGLKNIQYF.

The V call is TRBV5-1, the J call TRBJ1-2; the match to TRBD1 covers 7 bases. Germline trimming cut 4 bases from V and 2 bases from J; bases unmatched to any gene: 5. CDR1 is SGHRS and CDR2 is YFSETQ in the germline V gene. This CDR3 comprises 14 residues. CDR3 residues: CASSGGQLNYGYTF. The CDR3 DNA reads TGCGCCAGCAGCGGGGGACAGCTAAACTATGGCTACACCTTC. Using reference TRBV5-1 and TRBJ1-2 for the parts outside the CDR3, the full variable domain is KAGVTQTPRYLIKTRGQQVTLSCSPISGHRSVSWYQQTPGQGLQFLFEYFSETQRNKGNFPGRFSGRQFSNSRSEMNVSTLELGDSALYLCASSGGQLNYGYTFGSGTRLTVV.

The gene calls are TRBV29-1 and TRBJ1-1, with 10 positions matching TRBD1. V dropped 5 bases and J dropped 4; count of bases not matched to a gene: 7. CDR1 and CDR2 from the germline V gene are SQVTM and ANQGSEA. The CDR3 length is 14 residues. The CDR3 DNA follows: TGCAGCGTTACGGTCCGGACAGGGGGCACTGAAGCTTTCTTT. It is translated as CSVTVRTGGTEAFF.

J is TRBJ2-3 and V is TRBV2; D is perhaps TRBD1 (5 bases). The V gene's germline CDR1 is SNHLY and CDR2 FYNNEI. CDR3 length: 12 residues. With 2 bases removed from V and 6 bases from J, the gap between germline ends came to 6 bases. The CDR3, as DNA: TGTGCCAGCAGTGAACAGGGTGATACGCAGTATTTT. Protein: CASSEQGDTQYF.

The rearrangement links TRBV5-6 to TRBJ1-1; D ambiguous. V was pared by 0 bases and J by 4 bases, with 7 bases between. CDR1 SGHDT and CDR2 YYEEEE come from the germline V gene. The CDR3 is made up of 13 amino acids. As DNA, the CDR3 is TGTGCCAGCAGCTTGGGGGAGTTCACTGAAGCTTTCTTT. This encodes CASSLGEFTEAFF.

The chain combines TRBV7-3 with TRBJ2-6; no firm D call. V was cut by 2 bases and J by 0 bases, with 5 bases left in between. Germline V CDR1 and CDR2: SGHTA, FQGTGA. The CDR3 is made up of 15 amino acids. The CDR3 region is CASSLGSSGANVLTF. Here the CDR3 DNA reads TGTGCCAGCAGCTTAGGCAGCTCTGGGGCCAACGTCCTGACTTTC.

The chain carries TRBV19 and TRBJ1-2, with D unresolved. Germline-derived CDR1 and CDR2 are LNHDA and SQIVND (reference sequence). Trimming removed 8 bases from V and 5 bases from J, with 15 bases in between. The length of the CDR3 is 13 residues. For the CDR3, the DNA is TGTGCCAGTTCCTACGGAGGAGAATATGGCTACACCTTC. This sequence encodes CASSYGGEYGYTF.

In DNA form, the CDR3 reads TGCAGCGTTGAAGGCGGGGCGCGTGTGGGGACCCAGTACTTC. Encoded protein: CSVEGGARVGTQYF. The chain has TRBV29-1 and TRBJ2-5; possibly TRBD2 for D (6 bases). CDR1 and CDR2 from the germline V gene are SQVTM and ANQGSEA. This CDR3 has 14 amino acids. Trimming took 1 base from V and 7 from J, leaving 16 bases between them.

The chain carries TRBV5-6 and TRBJ2-7, with a tentative D call TRBD2 (7 bases). V dropped 6 bases and J dropped 5 bases, with 12 bases sitting between them. Germline lookup yields CDR1 SGHDT and CDR2 YYEEEE. This CDR3 is 12 amino acids long. CDR3 residues: CASTQGGDEQYF. For the CDR3, the DNA is TGTGCCAGCACGCAAGGGGGGGACGAGCAGTACTTC.